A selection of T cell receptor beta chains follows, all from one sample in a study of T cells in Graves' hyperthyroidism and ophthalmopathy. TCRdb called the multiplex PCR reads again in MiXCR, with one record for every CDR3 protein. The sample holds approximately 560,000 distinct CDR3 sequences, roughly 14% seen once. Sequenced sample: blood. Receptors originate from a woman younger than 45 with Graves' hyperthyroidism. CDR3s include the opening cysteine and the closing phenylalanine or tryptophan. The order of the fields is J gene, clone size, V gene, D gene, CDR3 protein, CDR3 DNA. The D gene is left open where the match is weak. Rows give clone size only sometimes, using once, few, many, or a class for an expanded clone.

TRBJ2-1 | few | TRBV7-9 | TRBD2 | CASSSTSGLSYNEQFF | TGTGCCAGCAGCTCGACTAGCGGATTGTCCTACAATGAGCAGTTCTTC
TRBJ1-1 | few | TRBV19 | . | CASSIPSIPTTEAFF | TGTGCCAGTAGTATCCCTAGTATCCCGACCACTGAAGCTTTCTTT
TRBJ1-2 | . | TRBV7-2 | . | CASSPPWGEGYTF | TGTGCCAGCAGCCCCCCTTGGGGAGAAGGCTACACCTTC
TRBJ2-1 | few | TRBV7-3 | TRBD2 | CASSLLAGTSNEQFF | TGTGCCAGCAGCCTACTAGCGGGGACCAGCAATGAGCAGTTCTTC
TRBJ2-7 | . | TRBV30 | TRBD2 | CAWSREREPYEQYF | TGTGCCTGGAGTCGGGAGCGGGAACCCTACGAGCAGTACTTC
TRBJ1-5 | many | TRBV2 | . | CASSETGISNQPQHF | TGTGCCAGCAGTGAAACAGGGATTAGCAATCAGCCCCAGCATTTT
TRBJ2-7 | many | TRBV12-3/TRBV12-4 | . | CASSPPNRRSSYEQYF | TGTGCCAGCAGTCCCCCAAACAGGAGGAGCTCCTACGAGCAGTACTTC
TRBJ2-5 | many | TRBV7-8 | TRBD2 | CASSLNGRVVETQYF | TGTGCCAGCAGCTTAAACGGGAGGGTGGTGGAGACCCAGTACTTC
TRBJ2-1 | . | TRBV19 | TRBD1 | CASAGQGGFYGEQFF | TGTGCCAGCGCGGGACAGGGGGGATTCTATGGTGAGCAGTTCTTC
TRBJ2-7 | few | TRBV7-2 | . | CASSLASSSREQYF | TGTGCCAGCAGCTTAGCGTCTAGCTCCCGCGAGCAGTACTTC
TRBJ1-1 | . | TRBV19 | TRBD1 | CASSIGGTGGRRTEAFF | TGTGCCAGTAGTATAGGCGGGACAGGGGGTCGACGCACTGAAGCTTTCTTT
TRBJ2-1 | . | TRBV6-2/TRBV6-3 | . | CASSYSKYNEQFF | TGTGCCAGCAGTTACTCTAAATACAATGAGCAGTTCTTC
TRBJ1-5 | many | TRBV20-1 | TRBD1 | CSASRQGGNQPQHF | TGCAGTGCTAGCCGACAGGGTGGCAATCAGCCCCAGCATTTT
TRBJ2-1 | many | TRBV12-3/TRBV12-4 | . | CASSLAGSDNEQFF | TGTGCCAGCAGTTTAGCTGGGAGCGACAATGAGCAGTTCTTC
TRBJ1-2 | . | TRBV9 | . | CASRDSGYGYTF | TGTGCCAGCAGAGATAGCGGCTATGGCTACACCTTC
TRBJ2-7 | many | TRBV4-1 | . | CASSQGSAGSYEQYF | TGCGCCAGCAGCCAAGGTTCGGCAGGCTCCTACGAGCAGTACTTC
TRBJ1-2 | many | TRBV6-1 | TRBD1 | CASSYGRDRDYNYGYTF | TGTGCCAGCAGTTATGGCCGGGACAGGGACTATAACTATGGCTACACCTTC
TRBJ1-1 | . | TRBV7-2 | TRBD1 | CASSLLNPGTDSEAFF | TGTGCCAGCAGCTTACTCAACCCCGGGACAGACTCAGAAGCTTTCTTT
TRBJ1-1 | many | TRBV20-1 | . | CSARDLVRTEAFF | TGCAGTGCTAGAGATCTAGTACGTACTGAAGCTTTCTTT
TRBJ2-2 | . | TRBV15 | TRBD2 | CATSRGTSGILSGELFF | TGTGCCACCAGCAGAGGGACTAGCGGTATTTTATCCGGGGAGCTGTTTTTT
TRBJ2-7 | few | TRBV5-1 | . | CASSLVAGTITYEQYF | TGCGCCAGCAGCTTGGTGGCCGGGACGATCACATACGAGCAGTACTTC
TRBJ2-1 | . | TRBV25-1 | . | CASSDPDLAPEQFF | TGTGCCAGCAGTGATCCCGACTTAGCCCCCGAGCAGTTCTTC
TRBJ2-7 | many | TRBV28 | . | CASGRDTHYEQYF | TGTGCCAGCGGCAGGGACACTCACTACGAGCAGTACTTC
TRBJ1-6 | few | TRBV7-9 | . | CASSGGGSGSPLHF | TGTGCCAGCAGCGGCGGGGGGTCGGGATCACCCCTCCACTTT
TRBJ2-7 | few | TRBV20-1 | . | CSARGMGQSSYEQYF | TGCAGTGCTAGAGGGATGGGACAAAGCTCCTACGAGCAGTACTTC
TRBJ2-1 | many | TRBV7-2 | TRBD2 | CASRPGGGRAYNEQFF | TGTGCCAGCAGGCCGGGGGGCGGGAGGGCCTACAATGAGCAGTTCTTC
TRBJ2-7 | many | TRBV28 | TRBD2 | CASGLSGASESYEQYF | TGTGCCAGCGGACTAAGCGGGGCTAGCGAATCCTACGAGCAGTACTTC
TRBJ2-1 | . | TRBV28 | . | CASTTGPPQFF | TGTGCCAGCACTACAGGGCCTCCCCAGTTCTTC
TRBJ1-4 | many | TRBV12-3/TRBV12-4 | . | CASSLDSLATNEKLFF | TGTGCCAGCAGTTTAGACAGCCTAGCAACTAATGAAAAACTGTTTTTT
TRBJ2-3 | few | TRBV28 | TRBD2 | CASSPSGGWDTQCF | TGTGCCAGCAGTCCTAGCGGGGGTTGGGATACGCAGTGTTTT
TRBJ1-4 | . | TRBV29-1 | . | CSVARTRGPNEKLFF | TGCAGCGTTGCGCGGACCCGGGGTCCTAATGAAAAACTGTTTTTT
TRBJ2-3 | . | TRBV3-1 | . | CASSQGTGVISGTDTQYF | TGTGCCAGCAGCCAAGGTACGGGAGTAATATCGGGCACAGATACGCAGTATTTT
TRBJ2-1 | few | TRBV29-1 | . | CSVETSGVHNEQFF | TGCAGCGTTGAGACTTCTGGGGTCCACAATGAGCAGTTCTTC
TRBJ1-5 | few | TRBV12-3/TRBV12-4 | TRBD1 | CASSFERQGIPGQQHF | TGTGCCAGCAGTTTCGAAAGACAGGGAATCCCTGGACAGCAGCATTTT